These T cell receptor beta chains were read from a single sample in a study of PD-1 blockade in classical Hodgkin lymphoma. Assay: immunoSEQ multiplex PCR; the TCRdb copy retains only in-frame clones and omits some. In the table there are tens of thousands of clones, 70% to 80% of which are singletons. The sequences come from peripheral blood mononuclear cells (PBMCs), collected before the second cycle of nivolumab. The receptors derive from a human donor with classical Hodgkin lymphoma. Each CDR3 is given without its conserved first and last residue.

v_gene | CDR3aa
TRBV11-2 | ASSLEPNSMYEQY
TRBV27 | ASSPFHRDSEAF
TRBV6-5 | ASSQGVSTEAF
TRBV11-3 | ASSPTGFGYGYT
TRBV6-4 | ASSDGTRVQY
TRBV6-6 | ASGTSGDNSYEQY
TRBV6-5 | ASSYLTQRGPYEQY
TRBV11-2 | ASSPGGWDPNTGELF
TRBV27 | ASSFAGPGNQPQH
TRBV19 | ASSSLGTGGGYT
TRBV6-5 | ASSSQGYSNQPQH
TRBV5-4 | ASSLVGRGDTEAF
TRBV14 | ASSHWALPGETQY
TRBV29-1 | SAAQGSSYEQY
TRBV27 | ASSRVGGSSYNEQF
TRBV6-5 | ASSSQGLLPQH
TRBV6-5 | ASSKNRDTNTEAF
TRBV10-3 | AIGERGDTDTQY
TRBV9 | ASSPRDRNTEAF
TRBV28 | ASSSTEMMEETQY
TRBV27 | ASSLSYGGQAREQY
TRBV7-9 | ASSLWTEKETQY
TRBV7-6 | ASSLAGSSYEQY
TRBV5-1 | ASSSVGQFNYGYT
TRBV7-2 | ASSASGGSNHEQF
TRBV2 | ASISGGSTDTQY